One T cell receptor beta chain is described in this entry. In germline, CDR1 is SNHLY, CDR2 FYNNEI. Trimming left V 0 bases short and J 7 bases short, with 13 bases between. This CDR3 comprises 14 residues. PCR employed 60 Vbeta and 13 Jbeta primers. Using immunoSEQ multiplex PCR, the repertoire was profiled, and TCRdb retains in-frame clones only, with some absent. The sample has about 77,000 clones, around 78% seen once; the top ten hold nearly 3.5%. The data stem from a study of cytomegalovirus exposure and HLA in healthy donors. The chain recombines TRBV2 with TRBJ2-7; D is unresolved. This TCR was recovered from a man aged 40-55 years in good health and CMV-seronegative. The sequenced sample was PBMCs. CDR3 sequence (DNA): TGTGCCAGCAGTGAAGCCCTCGGTTCTAGGGAGCAGTACTTC. It translates to CASSEALGSREQYF.